This TCR beta chain came from a study of CD8+CD57+ T cells in acquired aplastic anemia. Study in general: Sorting CD4+ and CD8+ cells gave DNA averaging about 3.1 ug. Average CD4+ read depth in healthy donors was approximately 11 million reads.

About this clonotype itself: Antigen specificity is unknown. One end of the junction is discordant with germline, which a read error may explain.

Profiling of TCR beta VDJ combinations and CDR3 sequences used genomic DNA as template. TCRdb re-analysed the reads in MiXCR, keeping a single row per CDR3 protein. The sample shows about 400,000 distinct CDR3 sequences, about two thirds of them seen only once. Points from the study as a whole: Patients and controls shared approximately 28 CD8+ CDR3 sequences. In CD8+ cells, Simpson's diversity showed no significant difference between patients and controls.

Germline CDR1 reads SGHTA; CDR2 reads FQGNSA. CDR3 length equals 15 residues. Sequenced: sorted CD4+, CD8+, or CD8+CD57+ T cells (not recorded which) from PBMCs. The chain joins TRBV7-2 to TRBJ1-6; D remains ambiguous. The sequence was obtained from a human donor in good health, serving as a control. CDR3: CASSLARRKNRPLHF. Here the CDR3 DNA reads TGTGCCAGCAGCTTAGCCCGGCGGAAAAACAGACCCCTGCACTTT. Using reference TRBV7-2 and TRBJ1-6 for the parts outside the CDR3, the full variable domain is GAGVSQSPSNKVTEKGKDVELRCDPISGHTALYWYRQSLGQGLEFLIYFQGNSAPDKSGLPSDRFSAERTGGSVSTLTIQRTQQEDSAVYLCASSLARRKNRPLHFGNGTRLTVT.